A single sample is the source of the 23 T cell receptor beta chains below, sequenced in a study of blood T cells in healthy people across ages (dated by TCRdb to between 2014 and 2016). Receptors were amplified or captured by 5' RACE. The second PCR ran for roughly 7 to 11 cycles and used a J-beta primer mix along with a sample-barcoded 5' primer. The public reads were run again by TCRdb, first through fastp at Q25 and then through MiXCR, and only productive beta chains were kept. Duplicate CDR3 protein sequences are folded into a single record with the most common DNA and genes. In this sample the table shows 1.8 million or so distinct CDR3 sequences, about two fifths of which occur a single time. The ten most abundant clones make up roughly 24% of the sample. Sample: blood. These receptors were taken from a human donor in good health.

This rearrangement joins TRBV5-1 to TRBJ1-4, with TRBD1 matching over 7 bases. CDR1 is SGHRS and CDR2 is YFSETQ in the germline V gene. V trimming: 0 bases; J trimming: 3 bases; junction bases outside the gene matches: 5. This CDR3 comprises 16 residues. Written as DNA, the CDR3 is TGCGCCAGCAGCTTGGGGCAGGGGGTCGCTAATGAAAAACTGTTTTTT. Translating gives CASSLGQGVANEKLFF.

The chain employs TRBV27 and TRBJ2-7; 11 bases fit TRBD1. CDR1 is MNHEY and CDR2 is SMNVEV in the germline V gene (reference sequence). Trimming took 1 base from V and 7 from J; bases not matched to a gene: 6. CDR3 length: 15 residues. The CDR3 here is CASSLLGQGGREQYF. For the CDR3, the DNA is TGTGCCAGCAGTTTATTGGGACAGGGGGGGCGTGAGCAGTACTTC.

This clonotype was counted between two and nine times. The chain uses TRBV10-3 and TRBJ2-7; 9 bases line up with TRBD1. CDR3 length equals 14 residues. Germline lookup yields CDR1 ENHRY and CDR2 SYGVKD. The ends lost 5 bases at V and 1 base at J; junction bases unmatched: 3. The CDR3 DNA is TGTGCCATCAGTTCCGGGACAGGGTCCTACGAGCAGTACTTC. It yields the protein CAISSGTGSYEQYF.

This clonotype was seen more than once but under ten times. The chain uses TRBV7-9 and TRBJ1-1; possibly TRBD1 for D (5 bases). Trimming cost V 4 bases and J 4 bases, with 13 bases left between them. Germline lookup yields CDR1 SEHNR and CDR2 FQNEAQ (reference sequence). The CDR3 spans 14 residues. CDR3 loop: CASSSAGETTEAFF. DNA for the CDR3: TGTGCCAGCAGCTCCGCGGGGGAAACCACTGAAGCTTTCTTT. The full variable domain, with the rest looked up from reference TRBV7-9 and TRBJ1-1, is DTGVSQNPRHKITKRGQNVTFRCDPISEHNRLYWYRQTLGQGPEFLTYFQNEAQLEKSRLLSDRFSAERPKGSFSTLEIQRTEQGDSAMYLCASSSAGETTEAFFGQGTRLTVV.

For the CDR3, the DNA is TGTGCCAGCATCTCGGGCCTCGCAGATACGCAGTATTTT. Its translation: CASISGLADTQYF. The gene calls are TRBV2 and TRBJ2-3, with D hard to call. This CDR3 spans 13 amino acids. The germline gives CDR1 SNHLY, CDR2 FYNNEI. V was trimmed by 7 bases and J by 4 bases, leaving 12 bases between them.

The sample holds a few counts of this clonotype. The germline gene is not matched at one end of the junction; a read error may be the cause. The chain is built from TRBV7-2 and TRBJ1-2; D is undetermined. CDR3 length: 19 residues. The germline gives CDR1 SGHTA, CDR2 FQGNSA. CDR3 residues: CASSLEGGETTPMVYGYTF. The CDR3 nucleotides are TGTGCCAGCAGTTTAGAGGGTGGCGAGACCACGCCAATGGTCTATGGCTACACCTTC.

In regard to this clonotype: Compared with germline, one end of the junction differs, possibly owing to a read error. V usage is TRBV12-3 or TRBV12-4 and J usage is TRBJ2-5; 8 nucleotides agree with TRBD2. The CDR3 runs to 13 residues. The DNA for the CDR3 is TGTGCCAGCAGGCGGGGGGCGAAAGAGACCCGGTACTTC. Protein sequence: CASRRGAKETRYF.

The V gene is TRBV29-1, the J gene TRBJ1-1; D might be TRBD1 (5 bases). Germline V gene data show CDR1 as SQVTM and CDR2 as ANQGSEA. V was cut by 5 bases and J by 4 bases, with 17 bases left in between. CDR3 length equals 14 residues. The CDR3 DNA follows: TGCAGCGTTTCTGACAGTAGACGGGGCACTGAAGCTTTCTTT. Protein: CSVSDSRRGTEAFF.

V usage is TRBV5-1 and J usage is TRBJ2-2; unclear D gene. Trimming removed 5 bases at V and 6 bases at J, with 11 bases between. The CDR3 extends over 13 amino acids. Germline CDR1 and CDR2: SGHRS and YFSETQ. CDR3 bases: TGCGCCAGCAGTCCATTTGGGGCCGGGGAGCTGTTTTTT. Encoded protein: CASSPFGAGELFF.

The chain has TRBV6-1 and TRBJ1-5; D uncertain. The CDR3 runs to 16 residues. The ends were cut back, 0 bases at V and 1 base at J, with 10 bases in the middle. Germline lookup yields CDR1 MNHNS and CDR2 SASEGT. CDR3 bases: TGTGCCAGCAGTGAAGCGTCCGGGTACAGCAATCAGCCCCAGCATTTT. It yields the protein CASSEASGYSNQPQHF.

This clonotype turned up a few times. The rearrangement uses TRBV12-3 or TRBV12-4 and TRBJ2-2; D is possibly TRBD1 or TRBD2 (5 bases each). The CDR3 totals 14 residues. V lost 2 bases and J 6 bases, leaving 10 bases between the germline ends. CDR3 sequence reads: CASSLIPGPGELFF. CDR3 in DNA: TGTGCCAGCAGTTTAATTCCGGGGCCCGGGGAGCTGTTTTTT.

The chain combines TRBV29-1 with TRBJ2-1, with 14 nucleotides matching TRBD2. Germline-derived CDR1 and CDR2 are SQVTM and ANQGSEA. V lost 6 bases, J lost 1 base, and 8 bases stayed unmatched. The CDR3 totals 17 residues. The CDR3 nucleotides read TGCAGCGTGACTAGGACTAGCGGGGGGCCATCCTACAATGAGCAGTTCTTC. As protein: CSVTRTSGGPSYNEQFF.

The table lists this clonotype with a few counts. The CDR3 spells CASRHSGGGFDEQYF. Here the CDR3 DNA reads TGTGCCAGCAGACATAGCGGGGGAGGGTTTGACGAGCAGTACTTC. The rearrangement joins TRBV6-6 to TRBJ2-4; 9 positions match TRBD2. Gene TRBJ2-7 matches the end of the DNA better, so the J call may be wrong. This CDR3 has 15 amino acids. Germline assignment: CDR1 MNHNY and CDR2 SVGAGI (reference sequence).

This clonotype has only one observation. The J gene is TRBJ2-7, the V gene TRBV15; tentative D call: TRBD1 (5 bases). The CDR3 sequence is 13 residues long. V dropped 4 bases and J dropped 3 bases, with 10 bases sitting between them. Germline V gene sequence: CDR1 LNHNV, CDR2 YYDKDF (reference sequence). In nucleotides, the CDR3 is TGTGCCACCAGCATGGACACCGACTACGAGCAGTACTTC. Residues: CATSMDTDYEQYF.

The genes are TRBV5-6 and TRBJ1-2, with D maybe TRBD1 (6 bases). Germline CDR1 and CDR2: SGHDT and YYEEEE. Trimming stripped 0 bases from V and 3 bases from J, with 15 bases between. The CDR3 sequence is 16 residues long. The DNA for the CDR3 is TGTGCCAGCAGCTTGGTCTCGCAAGGGGGGTACTATGGCTACACCTTC. Translation: CASSLVSQGGYYGYTF. Full variable domain (rest looked up from reference TRBV5-6 and TRBJ1-2): DAGVTQSPTHLIKTRGQQVTLRCSPKSGHDTVSWYQQALGQGPQFIFQYYEEEERQRGNFPDRFSGHQFPNYSSELNVNALLLGDSALYLCASSLVSQGGYYGYTFGSGTRLTVV.

The CDR3 DNA is TGTGCCATCGGGGGACTAGCGGGGGCCTACGAGCAGTACTTC. It is translated as CAIGGLAGAYEQYF. This chain links TRBV10-3 with TRBJ2-7; 14 nucleotides agree with TRBD2. This CDR3 contains 14 residues. Per germline, CDR1 ENHRY and CDR2 SYGVKD. V was clipped by 8 bases and J by 2 bases; unmatched bases: 2.

On this clonotype: Germline is not matched at one junction end, which may reflect a read error. The rearrangement joins TRBV6-2 or TRBV6-3 to TRBJ2-1, with a possible D match to TRBD2 (5 bases). Germline lookup yields CDR1 MNHEY and CDR2 SVGEGT. The CDR3 covers 13 residues. The CDR3 here is CASSYDGGLLEVF. In DNA form, the CDR3 reads TGTGCCAGCAGTTACGATGGAGGACTTCTTGAGGTCTTC.

This CDR3 reads CSVDSAGSEAFF. The CDR3 nucleotides read TGCAGCGTTGACTCTGCAGGGTCTGAAGCTTTCTTT. V is TRBV29-1 and J is TRBJ1-1; a weak D match, TRBD1 (5 bases). Germline V gives CDR1 SQVTM, CDR2 ANQGSEA. V was shortened by 3 bases and J by 6 bases, with 11 bases between the two germline ends. The CDR3 contains 12 residues. Complete variable domain (other parts from reference TRBV29-1 and TRBJ1-1): SAVISQKPSRDICQRGTSLTIQCQVDSQVTMMFWYRQQPGQSLTLIATANQGSEATYESGFVIDKFPISRPNLTFSTLTVSNMSPEDSSIYLCSVDSAGSEAFFGQGTRLTVV.

In regard to this clonotype: An end of the junction differs from the germline gene, which may be a read error. The chain joins TRBV9 to TRBJ2-7; 9 bases align to TRBD2. The CDR3 is made up of 13 amino acids. Per germline, CDR1 SGDLS and CDR2 YYNGEE. In DNA form, the CDR3 reads TGTGCCAGCAGTGTAGCGGGGGTGGGCGAGCAGTACTTC. Protein sequence: CASSVAGVGEQYF.

V usage is TRBV5-6 and J usage is TRBJ1-2, with 10 positions matching TRBD1. The CDR3 sequence is 16 residues long. J was trimmed by 0 bases and V by 4 bases; bases with no gene match: 6. Germline V gene data show CDR1 as SGHDT and CDR2 as YYEEEE. CDR3 loop: CASSKYGQGANYGYTF. The CDR3 DNA is TGTGCCAGCAGCAAATACGGACAGGGGGCTAACTATGGCTACACCTTC.

Turning to this clonotype: The junction does not match germline at one end; this may be a read error. The chain combines TRBV20-1 with TRBJ2-1; D tentatively reads TRBD1 or TRBD2 (5 bases each). There are 15 residues in the CDR3. Germline values: CDR1 DFQATT, CDR2 SNEGSKA (reference sequence). The CDR3 is CGARGPGTRGNEQFF. As DNA, the CDR3 is TGCGGTGCTAGAGGACCCGGGACGCGTGGCAATGAGCAGTTCTTC.

Remarks on this clonotype: The junction departs from the called germline gene at one end, perhaps through a read error. The chain couples TRBV7-8 to TRBJ2-5; the match to TRBD2 covers 11 bases. The CDR3 has 16 residues. Germline V gene lookup returns CDR1 SGHVS and CDR2 FQNEAQ. The chain's CDR3 is CASSVLAGGQQETQDF. DNA for the CDR3: TGTGCCAGCAGCGTCCTAGCGGGGGGTCAGCAAGAGACCCAGGACTTC.

V and J are TRBV5-1 and TRBJ2-3; 7 bases match TRBD1. The CDR3 is made up of 15 amino acids. The V gene end was trimmed by 0 bases and the J gene end by 14 bases; junction bases not matched to a gene: 15. Germline CDR1 and CDR2: SGHRS and YFSETQ. The CDR3 sequence is CASSLGGRGRRFLYF. CDR3 bases: TGCGCCAGCAGCTTGGGAGGTAGGGGGCGGAGATTTCTGTATTTT.